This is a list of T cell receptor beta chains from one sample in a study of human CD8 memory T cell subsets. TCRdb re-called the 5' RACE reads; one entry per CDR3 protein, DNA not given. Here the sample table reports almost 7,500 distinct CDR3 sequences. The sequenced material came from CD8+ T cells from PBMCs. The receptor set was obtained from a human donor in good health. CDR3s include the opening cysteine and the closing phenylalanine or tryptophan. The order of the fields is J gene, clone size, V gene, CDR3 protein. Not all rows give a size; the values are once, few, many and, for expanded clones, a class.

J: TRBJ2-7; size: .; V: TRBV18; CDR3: CASSPDGYYEQYF
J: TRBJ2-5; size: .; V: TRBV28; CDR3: CASSFTGGETQYF
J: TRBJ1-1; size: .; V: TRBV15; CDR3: CATSRPGLSTEAFF
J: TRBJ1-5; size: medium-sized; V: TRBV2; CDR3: CASSEGPRQPQHF
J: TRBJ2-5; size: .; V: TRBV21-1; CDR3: CASSTREGAETQYF
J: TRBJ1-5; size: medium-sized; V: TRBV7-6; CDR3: CASSLFPGQSNQPQHF
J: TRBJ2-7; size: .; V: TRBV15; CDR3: CATSRNEDEQYF
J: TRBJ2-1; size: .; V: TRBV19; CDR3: CASSIGDNEQFF
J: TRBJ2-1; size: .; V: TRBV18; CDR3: CASSPRLNPDEQFF
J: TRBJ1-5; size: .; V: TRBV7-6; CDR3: CASSLGSISNQPQHF
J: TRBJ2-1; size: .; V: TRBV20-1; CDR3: CSARPSGTGPQDEQFF
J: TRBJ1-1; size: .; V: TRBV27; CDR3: CASSLSTGGITEAFF
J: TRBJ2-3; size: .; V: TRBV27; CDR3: CASKSGTSGSPTDTQYF
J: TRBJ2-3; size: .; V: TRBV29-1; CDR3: CSAAQTDTQYF
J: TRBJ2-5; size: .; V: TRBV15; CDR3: CATSRDRGAETQYF
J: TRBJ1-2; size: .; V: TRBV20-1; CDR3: CSASGTDFYGYTF
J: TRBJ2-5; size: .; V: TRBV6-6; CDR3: CASSYMIGGYRAETQYF
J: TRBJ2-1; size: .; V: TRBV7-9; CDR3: CASSSARNEQFF
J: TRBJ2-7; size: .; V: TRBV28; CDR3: CASGIRGAEQYF
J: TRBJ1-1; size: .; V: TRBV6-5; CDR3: CASSGTAGNTEAFF
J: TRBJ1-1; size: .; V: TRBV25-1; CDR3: CASSVLRAGRTEAFF
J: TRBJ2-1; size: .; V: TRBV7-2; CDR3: CASSLGYNEQFF
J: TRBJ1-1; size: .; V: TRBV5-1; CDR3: CARHPEITRNTEAFF
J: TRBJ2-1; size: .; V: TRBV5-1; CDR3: CASSLYESGTSYNEQFF
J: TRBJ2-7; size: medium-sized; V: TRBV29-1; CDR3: CSVEGTLPYEQYF
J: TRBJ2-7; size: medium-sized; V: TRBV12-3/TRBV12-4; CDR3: CASSLGQQTEQYF
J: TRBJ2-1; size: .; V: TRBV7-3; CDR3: CASSSVLRGEYNEQFF
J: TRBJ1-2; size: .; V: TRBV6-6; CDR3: CASSYDLRGVGYTF
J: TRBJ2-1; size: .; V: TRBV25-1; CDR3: CASSDRQGRSHNEQFF
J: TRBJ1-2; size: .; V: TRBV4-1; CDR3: CASSQDFWGEDYGYTF
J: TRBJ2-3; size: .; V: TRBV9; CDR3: CASSLSGTGADTQYF
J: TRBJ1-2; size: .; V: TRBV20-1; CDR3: CSPGSGSSNYGYTF
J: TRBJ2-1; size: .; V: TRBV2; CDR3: CASSQEDNEQFF